This TCR beta chain emerged from a study of CD8 T cells in Susac syndrome. The CDR3 totals 13 residues. Per germline, CDR1 SNHLY and CDR2 FYNNEI. Trimming removed 3 bases at V and 3 bases at J, with 9 bases between. The RNA input was about 0.5 to 1 ug, and it was reverse transcribed with random hexamers. TCRdb reanalysed the immunoSEQ multiplex PCR reads using MiXCR and keeps one entry per CDR3 protein. Of 100,000 to 110,000 distinct CDR3 sequences in the sample, around 95% were seen once. Material: CD8+ T cells from PBMCs. This receptor was identified in a human donor with Susac syndrome. The chain links TRBV2 to TRBJ2-7, with unresolved D. CDR3 sequence (DNA): TGTGCCAGCAGTGAGGCCTGGAACTACGAGCAGTACTTC. It is translated as CASSEAWNYEQYF.